Shown below are 31 T cell receptor beta chains from a single sample sequenced in a study of response to subunit inactivated influenza vaccine. TCRdb re-analysed the RT-PCR reads in MiXCR, keeping a single row per CDR3 protein. The data show about 480,000 distinct CDR3 sequences, over 10% seen once. The sample in question was PBMCs from blood, obtained roughly 46 days after vaccination. The origin of the receptors is a man between 50 and 59 years old who received an inactivated influenza vaccine.

The rearrangement uses TRBV12-3 or TRBV12-4 and TRBJ2-7, with 9 nucleotides matching TRBD1. The CDR3 contains 15 residues. V lost 6 bases and J lost 4; bases outside the gene matches: 10. CDR3 sequence: CASSPFPGQGYEQYF. Written as DNA, the CDR3 is TGTGCCAGCAGCCCGTTCCCGGGACAGGGTTACGAGCAGTACTTC.

This clonotype was seen a few times. The V call is TRBV7-9, the J call TRBJ2-1; 7 nucleotides match TRBD2. The J segment lost 0 bases and the V segment lost 6 bases, leaving 5 bases of the junction unmatched. The germline V gene has CDR1 SEHNR and CDR2 FQNEAQ (reference sequence). The CDR3 is made up of 15 amino acids. In nucleotides, the CDR3 is TGTGCCAGCAGGTCGGGACTAAGCTCCTACAATGAGCAGTTCTTC. Amino acids: CASRSGLSSYNEQFF.

The J gene is TRBJ2-1, the V gene TRBV27, with 10 nucleotides matching TRBD1. Germline loops: CDR1 MNHEY, CDR2 SMNVEV (reference sequence). The CDR3 loop spans 16 amino acids. The J segment lost 7 bases and the V segment lost 5 bases, leaving 11 bases of the junction unmatched. CDR3 amino acids: CASSTRDRGSQNEQFF. DNA of the CDR3: TGTGCCAGCAGTACCAGGGACAGGGGATCTCAGAATGAGCAGTTCTTC.

On this clonotype itself: This sequence may be a read error, since a much larger clone differs from it by one base. The rearrangement links TRBV20-1 to TRBJ1-5; tentatively, D is TRBD1 (5 bases). The CDR3 totals 14 residues. Per the germline V gene, CDR1 is DFQATT and CDR2 is SNEGSKA (reference sequence). CDR3 sequence reads: CCARGQGDYQPQHF. CDR3 DNA sequence: TGCTGTGCTAGAGGTCAGGGCGACTATCAGCCCCAGCATTTT.

The chain employs TRBV29-1 and TRBJ2-1; 7 nucleotides agree with TRBD2. Germline V lookup: CDR1 SQVTM, CDR2 ANQGSEA. The CDR3 runs to 15 residues. V lost 6 bases, J lost 2 bases, and 10 bases stayed unmatched. CDR3 protein: CSVGRGGSTYNEQFF. CDR3 coding DNA: TGCAGCGTCGGACGCGGGGGTAGTACCTACAATGAGCAGTTCTTC.

The table lists this clonotype with many counts. The chain carries TRBV6-1 and TRBJ2-7; 8 bases map to TRBD2. This CDR3 has 15 amino acids. The V and J ends lost 5 bases and 2 bases, in that order; junction bases with no gene match: 8. Germline loops: CDR1 MNHNS, CDR2 SASEGT. CDR3 in amino acids: CASSKLAGPAYEQYF. The CDR3 nucleotides read TGTGCCAGCAGTAAGCTAGCGGGCCCAGCCTACGAGCAGTACTTC.

The chain has TRBV11-3 and TRBJ2-5; 11 bases are shared with TRBD1. The CDR3 sequence is 16 residues long. V dropped 5 bases and J dropped 1; count of bases not matched to a gene: 6. Germline loops: CDR1 SGHNT, CDR2 YENEEA. Here the CDR3 reads CASSVSGTGGQETQYF. DNA for the CDR3: TGTGCCAGCAGCGTCTCCGGGACAGGGGGCCAAGAGACCCAGTACTTC.

This clonotype was observed a handful of times. This rearrangement joins TRBV20-1 to TRBJ1-6; no firm D call. Per germline, CDR1 DFQATT and CDR2 SNEGSKA (reference sequence). CDR3 length: 13 amino acids. V lost 6 bases to trimming and J lost 4 bases, with 10 bases between them. CDR3 region: CSAKDAYNSPLHF. Here the CDR3 DNA reads TGCAGTGCAAAGGACGCTTATAATTCACCCCTCCACTTT.

Worth noting for this clonotype: One base away lies a much larger clone, so this may be a sequencing read error. The genes are TRBV20-1 and TRBJ2-1, with 8 bases fitting TRBD2. CDR1 is DFQATT, CDR2 SNEGSKA, per germline (reference sequence). The CDR3 contains 14 residues. With V trimmed by 5 bases and J by 7 bases, 10 bases remained unmatched. The CDR3 region is CSAWTSRRWNEQFF. DNA of the CDR3: TGCAGTGCTTGGACTAGCAGGAGGTGGAATGAGCAGTTCTTC.

V gene TRBV10-1 combines with J gene TRBJ2-7, with 9 bases identical to TRBD1. Germline assignment: CDR1 WNHNN and CDR2 SYGVQD (reference sequence). This CDR3 is 13 amino acids long. Trimming removed 7 bases from V and 4 bases from J; junction bases left unmatched: 5. CDR3 region: CASIDRGTYEQYF. The CDR3 coding sequence is TGCGCCAGCATTGACAGGGGGACGTACGAGCAGTACTTC.

Many counts were recorded for this clonotype. A much bigger clone sits one base away, suggesting this may be a read error. The V and J genes are TRBV7-2 and TRBJ1-5; no clear D gene. V was trimmed by 1 base and J by 4 bases, leaving 5 bases between them. This CDR3 comprises 13 residues. Germline V gives CDR1 SGHTA, CDR2 FQGNSA. The CDR3 DNA is TGTGCCAGCAGCTTAGGGTGGAATCAGCCCCAGCATTTT. Protein product: CASSLGWNQPQHF.

The chain employs TRBV4-1 and TRBJ1-2, with no clear D. Per germline, CDR1 MGHRA and CDR2 YSYEKL. Deletions cut 2 bases from V and 5 bases from J, with 12 bases between. This CDR3 comprises 14 residues. CDR3 in DNA: TGCGCCAGCAGCCAACCCTTTATAAGATATGGCTACACCTTC. Protein product: CASSQPFIRYGYTF.

The rearrangement joins TRBV5-1 to TRBJ1-1; D perhaps matches TRBD1 (5 bases). The CDR3 contains 17 residues. The germline gives CDR1 SGHRS, CDR2 YFSETQ. V was trimmed by 0 bases and J by 5 bases, leaving 20 bases between them. The CDR3 protein is CASSLGVAVGEWTEAFF. The CDR3, as DNA: TGCGCCAGCAGCTTGGGGGTGGCAGTAGGGGAGTGGACTGAAGCTTTCTTT.

The CDR3 DNA reads TGTGCCAGCAGCTCCCTAGCGGGAGGGCACGCTGAGCAGTTCTTC. Translated: CASSSLAGGHAEQFF. The rearrangement links TRBV7-9 to TRBJ2-1; 12 nucleotides line up with TRBD2. This CDR3 contains 15 residues. Germline V gives CDR1 SEHNR, CDR2 FQNEAQ (reference sequence). V dropped 4 bases and J dropped 9; count of bases not matched to a gene: 7.

About this clonotype: A much larger clonotype is one base distant, so this may be a read error. The genes are TRBV29-1 and TRBJ2-1; 9 nucleotides match TRBD1. CDR1 is SQVTM and CDR2 is ANQGSEA in the germline V gene. The V and J ends lost 4 bases and 9 bases, in that order; junction bases with no gene match: 10. The CDR3 has 14 amino acids. CDR3 region: CSVVRTGVAGEQFF. The DNA for the CDR3 is TGCAGCGTTGTCCGGACAGGGGTCGCCGGTGAGCAGTTCTTC.

V usage is TRBV3-1 and J usage is TRBJ1-2, with 7 positions matching TRBD1. Germline trimming cut 11 bases from V and 2 bases from J; bases unmatched to any gene: 23. This CDR3 spans 18 amino acids. Per germline, CDR1 LGHDT and CDR2 YNNKEL (reference sequence). The DNA of the CDR3 is TGTGCCCGCTGTTTAGCTGGGGTAGGGGGCGCAGAAAACTATGGCTACACCTTC. Protein: CARCLAGVGGAENYGYTF.

This clonotype is a singleton in its sample. This may be a read error, as it is one base from a much larger clone. The chain employs TRBV12-3 or TRBV12-4 and TRBJ2-2, with a possible D match to TRBD1 (5 bases). This CDR3 has 16 amino acids. The ends were cut back, 7 bases at V and 7 bases at J, with 22 bases in the middle. CDR3 region: CASTGPPSGRHGELFF. CDR3 DNA sequence: TGTGCCAGCACCGGGCCTCCCTCAGGGCGTCACGGGGAGCTGTTTTTT.

There are many counts of this clonotype. The genes are TRBV5-5 and TRBJ2-6; D is perhaps TRBD1 (7 bases). Germline CDR1 and CDR2: SGHKS and YYEKEE (reference sequence). V lost 3 bases and J lost 0, with 13 bases in between. The CDR3 has 17 amino acids. This CDR3 reads CASSWRDSSSGANVLTF. CDR3 DNA: TGTGCCAGCAGCTGGAGGGACAGTAGCTCTGGGGCCAACGTCCTGACTTTC. Variable domain in full (rest from reference TRBV5-5 and TRBJ2-6): DAGVTQSPTHLIKTRGQQVTLRCSPISGHKSVSWYQQVLGQGPQFIFQYYEKEERGRGNFPDRFSARQFPNYSSELNVNALLLGDSALYLCASSWRDSSSGANVLTFGAGSRLTVL.

This clonotype was counted between two and nine times. This sequence joins TRBV29-1 and TRBJ1-1, with 9 bases fitting TRBD1. V gave up 4 bases and J gave up 4 bases; unmatched junction bases: 7. There are 14 residues in the CDR3. Germline V lookup: CDR1 SQVTM, CDR2 ANQGSEA. The CDR3 region is CSVATGTGSTEAFF. The CDR3, as DNA: TGCAGCGTTGCAACCGGGACAGGGAGCACTGAAGCTTTCTTT.

This clonotype appeared many times. This chain joins TRBV27 and TRBJ2-1; tentatively, D is TRBD2 (5 bases). V shed 2 bases and J shed 4 bases, with 12 bases lying between them. Looked up from germline, CDR1 is MNHEY and CDR2 is SMNVEV (reference sequence). The CDR3 has 15 amino acids. DNA of the CDR3: TGTGCCAGCAGTTTACTTCCCGGGAAATACAATGAGCAGTTCTTC. Its protein product is CASSLLPGKYNEQFF.

This clonotype was found many times. The chain recombines TRBV12-3 or TRBV12-4 with TRBJ2-7; 11 nucleotides agree with TRBD1. The CDR3 consists of 14 residues. V trimming: 6 bases; J trimming: 3 bases; junction bases outside the gene matches: 4. The DNA for the CDR3 is TGTGCCAGCAGCGGGACAGGGGGGAGCTACGAGCAGTACTTC. This translates into CASSGTGGSYEQYF.

The gene calls are TRBV28 and TRBJ1-5, with D hard to call. Looked up from germline, CDR1 is MDHEN and CDR2 is SYDVKM. The CDR3 spans 17 residues. V gave up 6 bases and J gave up 10 bases, with 28 bases separating them. Here the CDR3 reads CASSPVFIRGSWEPQHF. In DNA, the CDR3 is TGTGCCAGCAGCCCTGTCTTTATACGAGGGTCGTGGGAACCCCAGCATTTT.

The V call is TRBV5-1, the J call TRBJ2-3, with 7 bases that match TRBD2. CDR3 length: 16 amino acids. V lost 0 bases and J lost 3; bases outside the gene matches: 7. CDR1 and CDR2 (germline): SGHRS, YFSETQ. CDR3 residues: CASSLVSGAGTDTQYF. The CDR3 DNA reads as TGCGCCAGCAGCTTGGTGAGCGGGGCTGGAACAGATACGCAGTATTTT.

About this clonotype: Germline and junction disagree at one end, which may indicate a read error. V usage is TRBV29-1 and J usage is TRBJ2-3; D remains unclear. The CDR3 extends over 12 amino acids. Germline CDR1 SQVTM, CDR2 ANQGSEA. Here the CDR3 DNA reads TGCAGCGTTAGCATAAGCAGAGATACGCAGTATTTT. This sequence encodes CSVSISRDTQYF.

The chain uses TRBV3-1 and TRBJ2-5; 9 nucleotides align to TRBD1. The J segment lost 4 bases and the V segment lost 0 bases, leaving 6 bases of the junction unmatched. Germline V gene data show CDR1 as LGHDT and CDR2 as YNNKEL (reference sequence). There are 16 residues in the CDR3. Here the CDR3 reads CASSQEGWDRVETQYF. The CDR3 DNA reads as TGTGCCAGCAGCCAAGAGGGGTGGGACAGGGTAGAGACCCAGTACTTC.

In its sample, this clonotype was seen a few times. The rearrangement joins TRBV2 to TRBJ1-1, with a weak D call TRBD1 (6 bases). Germline CDR1 is SNHLY and CDR2 is FYNNEI. This CDR3 has 13 residues. V was pared by 7 bases and J by 2 bases, with 11 bases between. The CDR3 here is CASTAGANTEAFF. The CDR3 DNA is TGTGCCAGCACCGCGGGGGCCAACACTGAAGCTTTCTTT.

This clonotype came up many times. This chain connects TRBV7-9 to TRBJ2-3, with TRBD2 identical over 7 bases. CDR1 SEHNR and CDR2 FQNEAQ come from the germline V gene (reference sequence). The CDR3 totals 17 residues. The V and J ends lost 6 bases and 0 bases, in that order; junction bases with no gene match: 12. The CDR3 reads CASRSIREATSTDTQYF. CDR3 nucleotides: TGTGCCAGCAGATCGATTCGGGAGGCTACTAGCACAGATACGCAGTATTTT. Full variable domain (missing parts from reference TRBV7-9 and TRBJ2-3): DTGVSQNPRHKITKRGQNVTFRCDPISEHNRLYWYRQTLGQGPEFLTYFQNEAQLEKSRLLSDRFSAERPKGSFSTLEIQRTEQGDSAMYLCASRSIREATSTDTQYFGPGTRLTVL.

The J gene is TRBJ2-7, the V gene TRBV29-1; no clear D. CDR1 is SQVTM, CDR2 ANQGSEA, per germline. There are 15 residues in the CDR3. Trimming shortened V by 5 bases and J by 3 bases, and 20 bases separated the two germline ends. The CDR3 protein is CSVSGPGGNIYEQYF. The CDR3 DNA reads TGCAGCGTTTCCGGGCCAGGTGGGAATATCTACGAGCAGTACTTC.

The chain uses TRBV7-9 and TRBJ2-1, with a weak D call TRBD2 (6 bases). The germline V gene encodes CDR1 SEHNR and CDR2 FQNEAQ (reference sequence). The V and J ends lost 4 bases and 4 bases respectively, with 20 bases between them. This CDR3 contains 17 residues. The CDR3 bases are TGTGCCAGCAGCTCGGGTCTTAGCGGTAGGGTGTACAATGAGCAGTTCTTC. Translated, it gives CASSSGLSGRVYNEQFF. Supplemented by reference TRBV7-9 and TRBJ2-1, the full variable domain reads DTGVSQNPRHKITKRGQNVTFRCDPISEHNRLYWYRQTLGQGPEFLTYFQNEAQLEKSRLLSDRFSAERPKGSFSTLEIQRTEQGDSAMYLCASSSGLSGRVYNEQFFGPGTRLTVL.

In its sample, this clonotype was seen many times. The chain links TRBV7-9 to TRBJ2-7; either TRBD1 or TRBD2 may fit D (5 bases each). CDR3 length equals 15 residues. The ends were cut back, 2 bases at V and 7 bases at J, with 18 bases in the middle. Germline CDR1 reads SEHNR; CDR2 reads FQNEAQ (reference sequence). CDR3 in DNA: TGTGCCAGCAGCTTATTAGGGACGTCCTTGGGGGAGCAGTACTTC. Translated: CASSLLGTSLGEQYF.

This clonotype was recorded many times. The chain joins TRBV7-9 to TRBJ2-3; TRBD2 aligns across 8 bases. With V trimmed by 3 bases and J by 2 bases, 7 bases remained unmatched. CDR1 is SEHNR and CDR2 is FQNEAQ in the germline V gene (reference sequence). The CDR3 loop spans 16 amino acids. The CDR3 sequence: CASSFDRTSLTDTQYF. The CDR3 region has the DNA TGTGCCAGCAGCTTCGACCGGACTAGCCTCACAGATACGCAGTATTTT.